The 23 T cell receptor beta chains listed next were all sequenced from one sample in a study of T-cell reconstitution after alpha-beta-depleted transplantation in children. This sample's TCRbeta library carried unique molecular identifier barcodes. Using its own MiXCR run on the PCR reads, TCRdb lists one record per CDR3 protein. The sample contains hundreds of thousands of distinct CDR3 sequences, around 8% of which appear only once. The sequencing here drew on PBMCs, mostly from graft donor cells, taken 180 days after TCRalphabeta/CD19-depleted stem cell transplant. Receptor source: a male patient younger than 18 who had a stem cell transplant for acute lymphoblastic leukemia, so the T cells may come from the graft donor.

This clonotype was observed at least ten times. The chain is built from TRBV4-3 and TRBJ1-1; no clear D. CDR1 LGHNA and CDR2 YSLEER come from the germline V gene. V was shortened by 1 base and J by 3 bases, with 9 bases between the two germline ends. This CDR3 contains 14 residues. The CDR3 bases are TGCGCCAGCAGCCAAGGAGCTTGGGACACTGAAGCTTTCTTT. Its protein is CASSQGAWDTEAFF.

There are many counts of this clonotype. This rearrangement joins TRBV6-1 to TRBJ2-1, with D possibly matching TRBD1 (5 bases). Germline V CDR1 and CDR2: MNHNS, SASEGT. The CDR3 is 12 residues long. V was clipped by 2 bases and J by 14 bases, with 13 bases between them. The CDR3 region is CASSERGYPKFF. DNA for the CDR3: TGTGCCAGCAGTGAAAGGGGCTATCCGAAGTTCTTC.

This clonotype occurred many times. The V gene is TRBV29-1, the J gene TRBJ2-2, with D possibly TRBD2 on 6 matching bases. Germline V gene sequence: CDR1 SQVTM, CDR2 ANQGSEA. CDR3 size: 15 residues. Trimming left V 4 bases short and J 1 base short, with 13 bases between. The CDR3 sequence is CSVVSLAMNTGELFF. In nucleotides, the CDR3 is TGCAGCGTTGTCAGCCTAGCGATGAACACCGGGGAGCTGTTTTTT.

This clonotype was seen at least ten times. V and J are TRBV4-1 and TRBJ1-1; TRBD1 might be the D (5 bases). With 4 bases removed from V and 2 bases from J, the gap between germline ends came to 8 bases. CDR1 and CDR2 from the germline V gene are MGHRA and YSYEKL. The length of the CDR3 is 13 residues. CDR3 coding DNA: TGCGCCAGCAGCCTCGGACACAACACTGAAGCTTTCTTT. Its translation: CASSLGHNTEAFF.

This clonotype was seen just once. A much larger clone lies one base from this, so it may be a read error. The chain uses TRBV7-6 and TRBJ2-7; D gene uncertain. The CDR3 totals 14 residues. Germline CDR1 is SGHVS and CDR2 is FNYEAQ. DNA for the CDR3: TGTGCCAGCAGCTTATCGTATAGCTCCTACAAGCAGTACTTC. As protein: CASSLSYSSYKQYF.

The V gene is TRBV7-2, the J gene TRBJ1-2; TRBD1 agrees at 8 bases. CDR3 length: 17 amino acids. With 5 bases clipped from V and 0 bases from J, the junction kept 11 bases outside the gene matches. Germline assignment: CDR1 SGHTA and CDR2 FQGNSA. CDR3: CASSVRQGRGTNYGYTF. CDR3 sequence (DNA): TGTGCCAGCAGCGTTCGACAGGGGAGGGGAACTAACTATGGCTACACCTTC.

This clonotype was found many times. The V call is TRBV28, the J call TRBJ2-1, with D maybe TRBD1 (5 bases). Looked up from germline, CDR1 is MDHEN and CDR2 is SYDVKM. CDR3 length equals 16 residues. Trimming took 4 bases from V and 3 from J, leaving 16 bases between them. Here the CDR3 reads CASSSWTLVIYNEQFF. Here the CDR3 DNA reads TGTGCCAGCAGTTCCTGGACACTCGTTATCTACAATGAGCAGTTCTTC.

This clonotype was seen repeatedly, ten times or more. The chain uses TRBV6-2 or TRBV6-3 and TRBJ2-1; no reliable D call. This CDR3 spans 15 amino acids. Germline V gene data show CDR1 as MNHEY and CDR2 as SVGEGT. The germline V and J ends were trimmed by 2 bases and 1 base, with 9 bases remaining between them. This CDR3 is CASSYNSYSYNEQFF. CDR3 nucleotides: TGTGCCAGCAGTTACAACAGCTATTCCTACAATGAGCAGTTCTTC.

Only a few counts were recorded for this clonotype. The genes are TRBV19 and TRBJ2-7; 7 positions match TRBD2. The ends lost 7 bases at V and 0 bases at J; junction bases unmatched: 3. The CDR3 sequence is 13 residues long. CDR1 and CDR2 from the germline V gene are LNHDA and SQIVND (reference sequence). This CDR3 is CASNTGGSYEQYF. The CDR3 nucleotides are TGTGCCAGTAATACGGGAGGCTCCTACGAGCAGTACTTC.

V usage is TRBV6-1 and J usage is TRBJ1-5; D gene uncertain. Germline V lookup: CDR1 MNHNS, CDR2 SASEGT. The CDR3 contains 14 residues. V lost 5 bases and J lost 8, with 16 bases in between. The CDR3: CASSPGRESKPQHF. In nucleotides, the CDR3 is TGTGCCAGCAGTCCGGGTAGGGAATCTAAGCCCCAGCATTTT.

This clonotype was observed at least ten times. The CDR3 region has the DNA TGTGCCAGCAGTAGGGATATAGGTAACACTGAAGCTTTCTTT. This encodes CASSRDIGNTEAFF. This rearrangement joins TRBV12-3 or TRBV12-4 to TRBJ1-1; D gene ambiguous. Trimming removed 5 bases from V and 2 bases from J, with 12 bases in between. The CDR3 contains 14 residues.

The J gene is TRBJ2-2, the V gene TRBV7-6, with D uncertain. This CDR3 spans 15 amino acids. V gave up 1 base and J gave up 4 bases, with 10 bases separating them. Looked up from germline, CDR1 is SGHVS and CDR2 is FNYEAQ. Here the CDR3 reads CASSLVATSTGELFF. The CDR3 DNA reads as TGTGCCAGCAGCTTAGTAGCTACCTCCACCGGGGAGCTGTTTTTT. Full variable domain (missing parts from reference TRBV7-6 and TRBJ2-2): GAGVSQSPRYKVTKRGQDVALRCDPISGHVSLYWYRQALGQGPEFLTYFNYEAQQDKSGLPNDRFSAERPEGSISTLTIQRTEQRDSAMYRCASSLVATSTGELFFGEGSRLTVL.

In its sample, this clonotype was seen many times. The chain couples TRBV6-5 to TRBJ1-1; D is undetermined. Per the germline V gene, CDR1 is MNHEY and CDR2 is SVGAGI. V was shortened by 3 bases and J by 3 bases, with 8 bases between the two germline ends. CDR3 size: 13 residues. The CDR3 sequence: CASSYGVHTEAFF. The CDR3 DNA reads as TGTGCCAGCAGTTATGGGGTTCACACTGAAGCTTTCTTT.

This clonotype was recorded many times. The chain has TRBV6-5 and TRBJ2-7; D is possibly TRBD2 (6 bases). V lost 0 bases and J lost 6, with 12 bases in between. Germline CDR1 MNHEY, CDR2 SVGAGI. This CDR3 comprises 14 residues. CDR3 DNA: TGTGCCAGCAGTTACTCGACTGGAGGGGCCGAGCAGTACTTC. Protein: CASSYSTGGAEQYF.

This clonotype has at least ten counts. The rearrangement links TRBV10-3 to TRBJ1-2; 9 nucleotides line up with TRBD1. The CDR3 length is 14 residues. Germline V gene data show CDR1 as ENHRY and CDR2 as SYGVKD. V dropped 8 bases and J dropped 2; count of bases not matched to a gene: 6. Here the CDR3 reads CAIGGTGLNYGYTF. DNA of the CDR3: TGTGCCATCGGTGGGACAGGGTTAAACTATGGCTACACCTTC.

There are many counts of this clonotype. V is TRBV3-1 and J is TRBJ2-2, with a possible D match to TRBD1 (6 bases). Germline CDR1 LGHDT, CDR2 YNNKEL (reference sequence). V shed 2 bases and J shed 2 bases, with 12 bases lying between them. The CDR3 has 16 amino acids. Here the CDR3 DNA reads TGTGCCAGCAGCCAACCCGGGACAATCAACACCGGGGAGCTGTTTTTT. It is translated as CASSQPGTINTGELFF.

This clonotype was detected ten times or more. This chain uses TRBV5-4 with TRBJ1-4, with TRBD1 matching 11 bases. CDR3 length: 15 residues. J gave up 7 bases and V 5 bases, and 7 bases lay outside the gene matches. The germline gives CDR1 SGHNT, CDR2 YYREEE (reference sequence). The CDR3 region has the DNA TGTGCCAGCAGTACGGACAGGGGGCGCCCTGAAAAACTGTTTTTT. Translating it yields CASSTDRGRPEKLFF.

The sample holds many counts of this clonotype. The chain uses TRBV29-1 and TRBJ2-2; TRBD2 aligns across 7 bases. Germline V gene data show CDR1 as SQVTM and CDR2 as ANQGSEA. CDR3 length: 13 amino acids. The CDR3 sequence: CRERGPNTGELFF. DNA of the CDR3: TGCAGGGAGCGGGGACCCAACACCGGGGAGCTGTTTTTT.

At least ten counts were recorded for this clonotype. The chain employs TRBV10-3 and TRBJ2-3; a weak D match, TRBD2 (6 bases). Between the trimmed V and J ends, which lost 2 bases and 3 bases, there was a span of 12 bases. CDR3 size: 15 residues. The germline gives CDR1 ENHRY, CDR2 SYGVKD. The CDR3 nucleotides are TGTGCCATCAGTGAGGAGGGGAGGTTAACAGATACGCAGTATTTT. Translation gives CAISEEGRLTDTQYF.

The chain uses TRBV20-1 and TRBJ1-2, with D tentatively TRBD1 (6 bases). Germline V lookup: CDR1 DFQATT, CDR2 SNEGSKA (reference sequence). The CDR3 sequence is 14 residues long. V gave up 1 base and J gave up 4 bases, with 13 bases separating them. The CDR3 sequence is CSARVSGRGYGYTF. The DNA of the CDR3 is TGCAGTGCTAGAGTTTCGGGCAGGGGCTATGGCTACACCTTC.

This clonotype was observed many times. The CDR3, as DNA: TGTGCCAGCTCACAGGGGACTAGCGGGAGTCACATTCAGTACTTC. Its protein product is CASSQGTSGSHIQYF. This rearrangement joins TRBV18 to TRBJ2-4; 14 nucleotides match TRBD2. The V gene's germline CDR1 is KGHSH and CDR2 LQKENI. V was pared by 4 bases and J by 8 bases, with 4 bases of the junction left unmatched. The CDR3 has 15 amino acids.

This clonotype was seen many times. This sequence joins TRBV4-2 and TRBJ2-3, with a possible D match to TRBD1 (5 bases). The CDR3 consists of 17 residues. Germline CDR1 and CDR2: LGHNA and YNFKEQ. Trimming removed 0 bases from V and 0 bases from J, with 13 bases in between. CDR3 in amino acids: CASSQDLSGSSTDTQYF. CDR3 nucleotide sequence: TGTGCCAGCAGCCAAGACCTTTCAGGGTCTAGCACAGATACGCAGTATTTT.

The table lists this clonotype with many counts. The chain employs TRBV7-3 and TRBJ2-3; 7 bases fit TRBD2. Germline CDR1 SGHTA, CDR2 FQGTGA. CDR3 length: 16 amino acids. Trimming at V came to 1 base and at J to 5 bases, leaving 9 bases not matched to a gene. The CDR3 DNA sequence: TGTGCCAGCAGCTTAAGGGACTACACTCCCCTAGATACGCAGTATTTT. Its protein product is CASSLRDYTPLDTQYF.